These 11 T cell receptor beta chains were sequenced from one sample in a study of T cell responses to AZD1222 COVID-19 vaccine. Some clones are missing from TCRdb's copy, which holds only in-frame ones; the method was immunoSEQ multiplex PCR. The repertoire holds about 180,000 clones, with approximately 90% as singletons. The sample in question was peripheral blood, obtained 28 days after the second AZD1222 dose. The receptor set was obtained from an adult who received the AZD1222 COVID-19 vaccine.

The gene calls are TRBV24-1 and TRBJ1-2; D is uncertain. The germline CDR1 and CDR2 sequences are KGHDR and SFDVKD. The CDR3 covers 14 residues. V dropped 0 bases and J dropped 4 bases, with 8 bases sitting between them. CDR3 region: CATSDLRSVYGYTF. Here the CDR3 DNA reads TGTGCCACCAGTGATTTGAGGTCAGTCTATGGCTACACCTTC.

V gene TRBV4-1 combines with J gene TRBJ2-3; D remains ambiguous. Germline V gene data show CDR1 as MGHRA and CDR2 as YSYEKL. CDR3 length: 12 amino acids. Trimming pared 4 bases from V and 6 bases from J, leaving 8 bases between. The CDR3 coding sequence is TGCGCCAGCAGCCCAGTGGCCGATACGCAGTATTTT. Translating it yields CASSPVADTQYF.

The V gene is TRBV18, the J gene TRBJ1-4; TRBD1 might be the D (6 bases). This CDR3 has 15 amino acids. The germline V and J ends were trimmed by 3 bases and 8 bases, with 16 bases remaining between them. Germline V gene data show CDR1 as KGHSH and CDR2 as LQKENI. Here the CDR3 reads CASSPGASGKEKLFF. DNA of the CDR3: TGTGCCAGCTCACCGGGGGCCTCAGGGAAGGAAAAACTGTTTTTT.

The chain carries TRBV7-2 and TRBJ2-5; 11 bases agree with TRBD2. The CDR3 sequence is 17 residues long. The germline gives CDR1 SGHTA, CDR2 FQGNSA. Unmatched junction bases numbered 9, after V lost 3 bases and J lost 3 bases. Here the CDR3 DNA reads TGTGCCAGCAGCTTGGTCTTGGGGACTAGCGGAAAAGAGACCCAGTACTTC. Translated, it gives CASSLVLGTSGKETQYF.

The chain combines TRBV30 with TRBJ2-7, with 11 bases identical to TRBD2. CDR1 and CDR2 (germline): GTSNPN, SVGIG (reference sequence). Trimming removed 4 bases from V and 9 bases from J; junction bases left unmatched: 8. CDR3 length: 13 residues. The CDR3 DNA sequence: TGTGCCTGGATCGGGACTAGCGGTACTAGGCAGTACTTC. This translates into CAWIGTSGTRQYF.

The J gene is TRBJ1-1, the V gene TRBV6-5, with no clear D. Germline CDR1 MNHEY, CDR2 SVGAGI. Trimming pared 2 bases from V and 3 bases from J, leaving 7 bases between. This CDR3 region has 13 residues. The CDR3 here is CASSYNRDTEAFF. CDR3 nucleotides: TGTGCCAGCAGTTACAACCGGGACACTGAAGCTTTCTTT.

The chain joins TRBV21-1 to TRBJ1-5. TRBV21-1 is an annotated pseudogene. CDR3 length equals 17 residues. The CDR3 spells CASSACRERPRNQPQHF. The DNA of the CDR3 is TGTGCCAGCAGCGCCTGCAGGGAGAGGCCGCGCAATCAGCCCCAGCATTTT.

This clone appeared once. V and J are TRBV3-1 (or the pseudogene TRBV3-2) and TRBJ1-5; no reliable D call. Germline CDR1 reads LGHDT; CDR2 reads YNNKEL (reference sequence). Trimming left V 3 bases short and J 3 bases short, with 15 bases between. The CDR3 has 16 residues. The CDR3 loop is CASSQIPGLNNQPQHF. DNA of the CDR3: TGTGCCAGCAGCCAGATACCTGGGTTAAACAATCAGCCCCAGCATTTT.

This clone was picked up one time. J is TRBJ1-2 and V is TRBV18, with 10 bases that match TRBD1. CDR1 is KGHSH and CDR2 is LQKENI in the germline V gene. The V and J ends lost 3 bases and 5 bases, in that order; junction bases with no gene match: 9. There are 16 residues in the CDR3. The CDR3 loop reads CASSPDPGQGIYGYTF. CDR3 DNA sequence: TGTGCCAGCTCACCGGACCCGGGACAGGGGATTTATGGCTACACCTTC.

The gene calls are TRBV27 and TRBJ2-7; D is perhaps TRBD2 (7 bases). The V end was cut by 6 bases, the J end by 5 bases, with 17 bases between. Germline CDR1 is MNHEY and CDR2 is SMNVEV (reference sequence). This CDR3 comprises 14 residues. CDR3: CASSRLGGDHEQYF. The CDR3 nucleotides are TGTGCCAGCAGCCGACTAGGGGGGGACCACGAGCAGTACTTC.

The chain joins TRBV6-1 to TRBJ2-5; perhaps TRBD2 as D (6 bases). Germline V CDR1 and CDR2: MNHNS, SASEGT. The CDR3 runs 16 residues. Deletions cut 2 bases from V and 1 base from J, with 14 bases between. The CDR3 is CASSESGRTTQETQYF. CDR3 in DNA: TGTGCCAGCAGTGAATCGGGTAGGACTACCCAAGAGACCCAGTACTTC.